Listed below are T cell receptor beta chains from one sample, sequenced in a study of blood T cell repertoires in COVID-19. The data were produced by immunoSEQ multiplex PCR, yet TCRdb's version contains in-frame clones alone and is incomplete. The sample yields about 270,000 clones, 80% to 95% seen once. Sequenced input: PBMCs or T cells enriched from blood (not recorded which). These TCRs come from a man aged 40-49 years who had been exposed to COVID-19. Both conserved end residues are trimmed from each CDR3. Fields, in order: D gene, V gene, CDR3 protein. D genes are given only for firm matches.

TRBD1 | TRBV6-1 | ASSEATGVNSPLH
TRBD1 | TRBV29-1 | SVEAPDRSNEAF
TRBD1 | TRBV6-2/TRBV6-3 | ASSPSGGGDTIY
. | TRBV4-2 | ASSQPLEALAPGANVLT
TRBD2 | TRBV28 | ASRKTSGMRNEQF
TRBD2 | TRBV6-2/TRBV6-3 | ASSYGQGLAGSTDTQY
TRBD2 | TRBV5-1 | ASSLDGLAGIDTQY
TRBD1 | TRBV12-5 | ASGLAGTADFYEQY
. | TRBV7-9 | ASSLGVALRADTQY
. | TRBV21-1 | ASSKESRDMRPETQY
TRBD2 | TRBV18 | ASSPAVAGTYEQY
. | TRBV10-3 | AIREMSPGGYT
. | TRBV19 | ASSIEGLRRNTIY
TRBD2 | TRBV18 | ASSPLAGGFYEQY
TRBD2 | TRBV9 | ASSVGLAGVRTDTQY
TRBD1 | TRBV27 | ASSLQGVGEQY
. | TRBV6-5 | ASSPGVNTGELF
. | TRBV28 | ASSNPSGTTQPQH
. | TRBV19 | ASSLYTDTQY
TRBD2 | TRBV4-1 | ASSQDLAGGSKTQY
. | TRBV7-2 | ASSPVPRSNQPQH
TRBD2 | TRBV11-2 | ASRQRLAGGQHTDTQY
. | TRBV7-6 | ASSLRVDSYEQY
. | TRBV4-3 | ASSQVRVGPGNTIY
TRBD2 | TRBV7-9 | ASRLSASGSATGELF
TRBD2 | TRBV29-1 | SVPNIPGTSGVSSYNEQF
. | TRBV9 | ASRTQESLYEQY
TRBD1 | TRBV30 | AWKQGAGNTIY
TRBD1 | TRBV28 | ASNSWDRDEQPQH
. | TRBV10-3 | AISGEGVSTEAF
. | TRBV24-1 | ATSDSSRSEAF
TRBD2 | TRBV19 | ASTRAGGSWNTGELF
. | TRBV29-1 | SVEWSENTEAF
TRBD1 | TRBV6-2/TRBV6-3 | ASSYLQGAYEQY
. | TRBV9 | ASTRDDNYGYT
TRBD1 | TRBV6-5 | ASSRRDSYGYT
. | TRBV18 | ASSPPSVQETQY
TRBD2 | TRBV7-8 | ASSLESSGRPYEQY
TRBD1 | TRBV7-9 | ASSLDRGWTSFNEKLF
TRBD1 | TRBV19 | ASSRRTGSSGNTIY
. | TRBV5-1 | ASSLAAADTQY
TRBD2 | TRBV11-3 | ASSLERGGSGRSYEQY
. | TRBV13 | ASSLGRELPYNEQF
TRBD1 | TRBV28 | ASTPGQGQETQY
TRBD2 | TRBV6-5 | ASTGLAGGFYEQY
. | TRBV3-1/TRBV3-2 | ASSQGWDITDTQY
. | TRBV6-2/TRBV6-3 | ASSYLDTQGATQY
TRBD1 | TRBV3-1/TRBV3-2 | ASSTGTGSSGELF
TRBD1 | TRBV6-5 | ASRPTGGLNQPQH
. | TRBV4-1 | ASSQVSRGAALDYGYT
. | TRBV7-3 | ASSPSGTSPYTGELF
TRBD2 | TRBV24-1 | ATSDARPGLAGPGIKHEQF
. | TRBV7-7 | ASSPPLPQGKGTGELF
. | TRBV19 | ASSITRRDYGYT
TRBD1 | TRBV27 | ASSEQGAGYGYT
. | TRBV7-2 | ASSLVGGGEKLF
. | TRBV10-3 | AISRALNTEAF
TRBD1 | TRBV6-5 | ASRPGTGNEKLF